Listed below are T cell receptor beta chains from one sample, sequenced in a study of cytomegalovirus exposure and HLA in healthy donors. Repertoires were generated with immunoSEQ multiplex PCR, while TCRdb's copy carries only in-frame clones and drops some. The top ten clones hold roughly 7.8% of a sample with 180,000 or so clones, roughly 77% of them seen once. The specimen sequenced was PBMCs. The receptors derive from a middle-aged woman in good health and CMV-seropositive. CDR3s include the opening cysteine and the closing phenylalanine or tryptophan. D genes are given only for firm matches. The size entry is marked missing in some rows and otherwise reads once, few, many or a size class.

- | TRBJ2-7 | TRBV29-1 | TRBD1 | TGCAGCGTTGAGACGGAAAGGGGGCCCTACGAGCAGTACTTC | CSVETERGPYEQYF
- | TRBJ2-1 | TRBV19 | - | TGTGCCAGTAGTATTGGCTGGAATGAGCAGTTCTTC | CASSIGWNEQFF
- | TRBJ2-1 | TRBV2 | - | TGTGCCAGCGCGGGCAGGGGCCGATATGAGCAGTTCTTC | CASAGRGRYEQFF
- | TRBJ1-5 | TRBV2 | TRBD1 | TGTGCCAGCAAAGGCTTCCAGGGGGGCCAGCCCCAGCATTTT | CASKGFQGGQPQHF
few | TRBJ2-7 | TRBV28 | TRBD1 | TGTGCCAGCAGTCCCCGGACAGGGATTTGGTACTTC | CASSPRTGIWYF
- | TRBJ2-7 | TRBV13 | TRBD2 | TGTGCCAGCAGCGAAACACTAGCGGGAGTAGAGCAGTACTTC | CASSETLAGVEQYF
- | TRBJ2-7 | TRBV7-2 | - | TGTGCCGGCAGCTCTGGTTCGACAGGCGCTTCCTACGAGCAGTACTTC | CAGSSGSTGASYEQYF
few | TRBJ2-5 | TRBV11-2 | - | TGTGCCAGCAGCCGTAGGGCGGGGTCGGAGACCCAGTACTTC | CASSRRAGSETQYF
once | TRBJ2-1 | TRBV19 | - | TGTGCCAGTAGTAAAGGGAGCTCCTACAATGAGCAGTTCTTC | CASSKGSSYNEQFF
- | TRBJ2-5 | TRBV7-6 | TRBD1 | TGTGCCAGCAGCTTACAGGGGGCAGAGACCCAGTACTTC | CASSLQGAETQYF
- | TRBJ2-1 | TRBV5-1 | - | TGCGCCAGCCGGGTCGTGAGGGAGGGGGATGAGCAGTTCTTC | CASRVVREGDEQFF
- | TRBJ1-5 | TRBV30 | - | TGTGCCTGCGCGGGAGATAGCAATCAGCCCCAGCATTTT | CACAGDSNQPQHF
- | TRBJ1-2 | TRBV2 | TRBD1 | TGTGCCAGCAGTGAAACAAGGGACAGGACTAACTATGGCTACACCTTC | CASSETRDRTNYGYTF
- | TRBJ2-2 | TRBV19 | - | TGTGCCAGTAGTATCACAGGCACACCCGGGGAGCTGTTTTTT | CASSITGTPGELFF
- | TRBJ2-7 | TRBV10-3 | TRBD2 | TGTGCCATCAGGAGCGGGGGAGGAATCTACGAGCAGTACTTC | CAIRSGGGIYEQYF
- | TRBJ2-2 | TRBV4-3 | TRBD1 | TGCGCCAGCAGCCAAGGCTCCGGACAGGGGCGGACCGGGGAGCTGTTTTTT | CASSQGSGQGRTGELFF
- | TRBJ1-5 | TRBV19 | - | TGTGCCACCGAGTATAGCGGGGCAAATCAGCCCCAGCATTTT | CATEYSGANQPQHF
- | TRBJ2-3 | TRBV13 | TRBD1 | TGTGCCAGCAGCATAGGGACAGGGGGTCGGACAGATACGCAGTATTTT | CASSIGTGGRTDTQYF
- | TRBJ2-5 | TRBV30 | - | TGTGCCTGGTCAGGGGGGTTGGCGGGAGAGACCCAGTACTTC | CAWSGGLAGETQYF
- | TRBJ2-7 | TRBV4-2 | TRBD2 | TGTGCCAGCAGCCAATTAGTGGGTCTAGCGGGACCCTACGAGCAGTACTTC | CASSQLVGLAGPYEQYF
- | TRBJ1-1 | TRBV7-9 | TRBD1 | TGTGCCAGCAGCTTGCAGACAGGGGGCCGGAACACTGAAGCTTTCTTT | CASSLQTGGRNTEAFF
- | TRBJ2-7 | TRBV27 | TRBD2 | TGTGCCAGCAGTCATTTGGGGACTAGCGGCGCGAGGGAGCAGTACTTC | CASSHLGTSGAREQYF
- | TRBJ1-3 | TRBV7-9 | TRBD1 | TGTGCCAGCAGCTACCCTGACAGGGAGACTGGAAACACCATATATTTT | CASSYPDRETGNTIYF